This is a list of T cell receptor beta chains from one sample in a study of CD8+CD57+ T cells in acquired aplastic anemia. TCRdb fed the reads into MiXCR, producing one record per CDR3 protein. The table includes around 200,000 distinct CDR3 sequences, 48% detected once. The sample comprised sorted CD4+, CD8+, or CD8+CD57+ T cells (not recorded which) from PBMCs. The origin of the receptors is a human donor with aplastic anemia. CDR3s leave out the opening cysteine and the closing phenylalanine or tryptophan. D genes are given only for firm matches.

D gene | V gene | CDR3 protein
TRBD2 | TRBV7-9 | ATLAGASTDTQY
NA | TRBV9 | ATTLGASTDTQY
NA | TRBV29-1 | SVVGVLSVGEAF
NA | TRBV7-3 | ASSLRAANSPLH
NA | TRBV11-1 | ASSLAARTAF
NA | TRBV7-3 | ASSLSRDYEQY
NA | TRBV2 | ASSEARSYGYT
TRBD2 | TRBV5-4 | ASSSGLAGRRSTGELF
NA | TRBV7-9 | ASSLSHEQF
NA | TRBV3-1 | ASSQEWETQY
NA | TRBV4-3 | ASSQDGRANYGYT
NA | TRBV4-1 | ASSELGSYEQY
NA | TRBV13 | ASRPGVGGQY
TRBD1 | TRBV6-1 | ASSEAGQYLYEQY
TRBD1 | TRBV29-1 | SVDPGQGHSPLH
NA | TRBV20-1 | SAPSLSAASYNEQF
NA | TRBV11-2 | ASSLGFVGLSSGANVLT
TRBD1 | TRBV15 | ATSRSRQGAIGHEQY
NA | TRBV10-3 | AISDSKYEQY
NA | TRBV20-1 | SAHEQGQGYGYT
NA | TRBV29-1 | SVVGATSQETQY
TRBD2 | TRBV5-1 | ASTLGGGIYNEQF
TRBD1 | TRBV10-3 | ATETGVRTEAF
TRBD1 | TRBV7-9 | ASSLDRVDEKLF
TRBD1 | TRBV15 | ATSKYGQGGYEQY
TRBD1 | TRBV5-4 | ASSLLGTGGETQY
NA | TRBV9 | ASSVAGGIYNEQF
NA | TRBV9 | ASSVQGEAF
NA | TRBV24-1 | ATSDAGAGVTGELF
TRBD1 | TRBV19 | ASNPTGAGNTIY
NA | TRBV7-2 | ASSPGGTYEQY
TRBD1 | TRBV9 | ASSPMGQAPGANVLT
NA | TRBV10-3 | AIRPDSRNSPLH
TRBD1 | TRBV28 | ASTETGGAYNSPLH
TRBD1 | TRBV20-1 | SGTGGAVNEQF
NA | TRBV15 | ATSRDQLIYGYT
NA | TRBV20-1 | SASLRGTPPNEQF
NA | TRBV6-5 | ASGYSWGSAWPQH
TRBD1 | TRBV5-1 | ASRPGTGSNIQY
NA | TRBV5-1 | ASSPTSLYEQY
NA | TRBV7-9 | ASSPDWTGELF
NA | TRBV5-1 | ASSLVQGNYGYT
NA | TRBV19 | ASRAVYQETQY
NA | TRBV5-6 | ASSPLYEQY
NA | TRBV7-8 | ASSEQGMASNEQF
TRBD1 | TRBV2 | ASSPGTGFHEQY
NA | TRBV6-5 | ASSYSGGVGNQPQH
NA | TRBV5-1 | ASSLAPSGSTEAF
NA | TRBV15 | ATSRDASDQETQY